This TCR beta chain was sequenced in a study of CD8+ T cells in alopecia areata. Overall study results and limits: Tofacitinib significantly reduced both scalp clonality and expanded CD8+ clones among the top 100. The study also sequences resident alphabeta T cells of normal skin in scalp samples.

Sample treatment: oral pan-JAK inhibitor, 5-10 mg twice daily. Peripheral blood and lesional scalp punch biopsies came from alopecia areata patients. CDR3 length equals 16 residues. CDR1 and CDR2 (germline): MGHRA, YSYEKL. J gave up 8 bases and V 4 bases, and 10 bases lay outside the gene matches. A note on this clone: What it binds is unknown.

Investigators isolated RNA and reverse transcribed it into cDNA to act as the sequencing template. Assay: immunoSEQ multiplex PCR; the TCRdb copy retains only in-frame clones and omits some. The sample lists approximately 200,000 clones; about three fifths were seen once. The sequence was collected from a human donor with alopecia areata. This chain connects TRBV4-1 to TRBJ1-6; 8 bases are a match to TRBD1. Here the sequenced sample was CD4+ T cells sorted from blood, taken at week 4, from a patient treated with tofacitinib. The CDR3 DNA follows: TGCGCCAGCAGCCGAAATCCGGGACAGGACTATTCACCCCTCCACTTT. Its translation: CASSRNPGQDYSPLHF.